This record covers a single T cell receptor (beta chain). The assay was immunoSEQ multiplex PCR, and TCRdb's table has in-frame clones only and misses some. Among a few hundred thousand clones, around 87% were seen once, and the ten largest hold 1% to 1.5%. Germline CDR1 LNHDA, CDR2 SQIVND (reference sequence). The V and J ends lost 3 bases and 7 bases respectively, with 13 bases between them. The CDR3 length is 14 residues. The sample belongs to a study of blood T cell repertoires in COVID-19. Everyone who took part was about 18 to 90 years old, and they came from 20 to 25 US areas. Cohort 3 donors counted as recovered after two negative PCRs, clearance, or resolved symptoms.

V gene TRBV19 combines with J gene TRBJ1-5, with D possibly matching TRBD1 (5 bases). The TCR comes from a man aged 30 to 45 who had recovered from COVID-19. The specimen sequenced was PBMCs or T cells enriched from blood (not recorded which). CDR3 loop: CASSISGSSQPQHF. In DNA form, the CDR3 reads TGTGCCAGTAGTATTTCAGGGTCCAGCCAGCCCCAGCATTTT.